Listed here are 3 T cell receptor beta chains from one sample, sequenced in a study of identical twins. TCRdb re-analysed the 5' RACE reads in MiXCR, keeping a single row per CDR3 protein. The data show about 570,000 distinct CDR3 sequences, over 8.5% seen once. This same sample was also taken into another study, of yellow fever vaccine responses in identical twins.

The sequencing sample was made of PBMCs. These TCRs come from a woman younger than 30 in good health.

The V gene is TRBV27, the J gene TRBJ2-7; D gene ambiguous. The V end was cut by 3 bases, the J end by 3 bases, with 9 bases between. Germline V gene lookup returns CDR1 MNHEY and CDR2 SMNVEV (reference sequence). CDR3 length: 13 residues. CDR3 bases: TGTGCCAGCAGTTTTGGGCAGGTCTACGAGCAGTACTTC. It encodes CASSFGQVYEQYF.

This clonotype was observed at least ten times. The chain couples TRBV5-1 to TRBJ2-7; D is ambiguous. There are 15 residues in the CDR3. CDR1 is SGHRS, CDR2 YFSETQ, per germline. Trimming stripped 0 bases from V and 6 bases from J, with 16 bases between. Written as DNA, the CDR3 is TGCGCCAGCAGCTTGGATCCTCCTGGGGTCAGCGAGCAGTACTTC. It specifies CASSLDPPGVSEQYF.

This clonotype was counted at least ten times. The chain combines TRBV20-1 with TRBJ2-5; D perhaps matches TRBD1 (6 bases). The V gene lost 5 bases and the J gene lost 2 bases, with 15 bases spanning the gap. This CDR3 contains 14 residues. CDR1 and CDR2 (germline): DFQATT, SNEGSKA (reference sequence). DNA for the CDR3: TGCAGTGCTGGCCCCGGACAGAGACAAGAGACCCAGTACTTC. Translation gives CSAGPGQRQETQYF.